The subject of this entry is one TCR beta chain. These data are taken from a study of T cell changes during pregnancy in multiple sclerosis. The assay was immunoSEQ multiplex PCR, and TCRdb's table has in-frame clones only and misses some. This sample has 45,000 to 60,000 clones, with around 90% found just once. CDR1 and CDR2 from the germline V gene are SGDLS and YYNGEE. Germline trimming cut 3 bases from V and 1 base from J; bases unmatched to any gene: 3. The CDR3 sequence is 14 residues long. The clonotype was recovered from a female donor with multiple sclerosis, enrolled in a pregnancy study. The chain recombines TRBV9 with TRBJ2-7, with 8 bases identical to TRBD1. The source material was CD8+ T cells from peripheral blood mononuclear cells, sampled before pregnancy. CDR3 residues: CASSARDRSYEQYF. The CDR3 DNA reads TGTGCCAGCAGCGCCAGGGACAGGTCCTACGAGCAGTACTTC.